The 18 T cell receptor beta chains below all came from one sample that was sequenced in a study of T cell changes during pregnancy in multiple sclerosis. Using immunoSEQ multiplex PCR, the repertoire was profiled, and TCRdb retains in-frame clones only, with some absent. The profile shows some 110,000 clones, 90% to 95% of them singletons. The sample was peripheral blood, taken in the third trimester of pregnancy. These receptors were taken from a female donor with multiple sclerosis, enrolled in a pregnancy study.

This chain joins TRBV6-6 and TRBJ1-2; 7 nucleotides match TRBD1. J was trimmed by 2 bases and V by 4 bases; bases with no gene match: 7. CDR3 length equals 15 residues. Germline values: CDR1 MNHNY, CDR2 SVGAGI (reference sequence). CDR3 residues: CASSFPGQQNYGYTF. The CDR3 nucleotides read TGTGCCAGCAGTTTCCCGGGACAGCAAAACTATGGCTACACCTTC.

V gene TRBV9 combines with J gene TRBJ2-6; D possibly corresponds to TRBD2 (6 bases). Trimming removed 0 bases from V and 0 bases from J, with 13 bases in between. CDR3 size: 18 residues. Germline V CDR1 and CDR2: SGDLS, YYNGEE. CDR3 sequence: CASSVVPGTASGANVLTF. The CDR3 coding sequence is TGTGCCAGCAGCGTAGTCCCGGGGACTGCCTCTGGGGCCAACGTCCTGACTTTC.

V is TRBV11-1 and J is TRBJ1-1, with TRBD1 as a possible D gene (6 bases). The V end was cut by 5 bases, the J end by 1 base, with 11 bases between. The V gene's germline CDR1 is SGHAT and CDR2 FQDESV (reference sequence). There are 14 residues in the CDR3. CDR3 sequence (DNA): TGTGCCAGCAGCCGGACAGACCAGAACACTGAAGCTTTCTTT. As protein: CASSRTDQNTEAFF.

CDR3 in DNA: TGTGCCAGCAGCCAGACTAGCGGGGCATACACAGATACGCAGTATTTT. As protein: CASSQTSGAYTDTQYF. This chain links TRBV13 with TRBJ2-3; 11 nucleotides align to TRBD2. The J segment lost 2 bases and the V segment lost 5 bases, leaving 6 bases of the junction unmatched. This CDR3 region has 16 residues. Looked up from germline, CDR1 is PRHDT and CDR2 is FYEKMQ (reference sequence).

The chain recombines TRBV9 with TRBJ2-1; the D gene is possibly TRBD2 (6 bases). Germline V CDR1 and CDR2: SGDLS, YYNGEE. V was cut by 0 bases and J by 3 bases, with 19 bases left in between. There are 18 residues in the CDR3. The chain's CDR3 is CASSVAPSGGILYNEQFF. CDR3 DNA: TGTGCCAGCAGCGTAGCCCCCTCCGGGGGTATCCTCTACAATGAGCAGTTCTTC.

This chain links TRBV10-2 with TRBJ2-4; TRBD2 agrees at 7 bases. The V gene end was trimmed by 5 bases and the J gene end by 11 bases; junction bases not matched to a gene: 9. The CDR3 runs to 13 residues. Germline values: CDR1 WSHSY, CDR2 SAAADI. The CDR3 reads CASSPPGTIVQYF. The CDR3 DNA follows: TGCGCCAGCAGTCCCCCCGGGACTATTGTTCAGTACTTC.

This clone was counted once. The V gene is TRBV6-1, the J gene TRBJ2-7, with a tentative D call TRBD1 (6 bases). The CDR3 has 12 amino acids. Germline lookup yields CDR1 MNHNS and CDR2 SASEGT. V was cut by 6 bases and J by 3 bases, with 9 bases left in between. DNA of the CDR3: TGTGCCAGCAGATGGACAGACTACGAGCAGTACTTC. It codes for CASRWTDYEQYF.

The chain is built from TRBV6-5 and TRBJ1-1; TRBD1 aligns across 9 bases. The CDR3 has 14 residues. Per the germline V gene, CDR1 is MNHEY and CDR2 is SVGAGI. V lost 6 bases and J lost 9; bases outside the gene matches: 11. The CDR3 region has the DNA TGTGCCAGCAGGGATTCACCACAGGGGGCGCAAGCTTTCTTT. Its protein is CASRDSPQGAQAFF.

The chain joins TRBV5-6 to TRBJ1-5, with 9 positions matching TRBD1. Germline lookup yields CDR1 SGHDT and CDR2 YYEEEE. The CDR3 is 17 residues long. Losses at the gene ends were 4 bases for V and 1 base for J; bases not matched to a gene: 9. In nucleotides, the CDR3 is TGTGCCAGCAGCATTCAACAGGGGGCCGCGAGCAATCAGCCCCAGCATTTT. This encodes CASSIQQGAASNQPQHF.

The CDR3, as DNA: TGTGCCAGCAGCCCAGGGGGGGACAGGGTGCAGCATTTT. Protein: CASSPGGDRVQHF. V is TRBV7-9 and J is TRBJ1-5; 9 bases align to TRBD1. The V gene end was trimmed by 5 bases and the J gene end by 13 bases; junction bases not matched to a gene: 9. The CDR3 contains 13 residues. The V gene's germline CDR1 is SEHNR and CDR2 FQNEAQ (reference sequence).

The rearrangement joins TRBV27 to TRBJ2-1, with D perhaps matching TRBD2 (6 bases). Germline values: CDR1 MNHEY, CDR2 SMNVEV (reference sequence). V lost 5 bases and J 4 bases, leaving 12 bases between the germline ends. This CDR3 comprises 14 residues. CDR3 in DNA: TGTGCCAGCAGTCAGGGACTTACATACAATGAGCAGTTCTTC. It yields the protein CASSQGLTYNEQFF.

The genes are TRBV18 and TRBJ2-5; 12 bases map to TRBD2. V dropped 3 bases and J dropped 0; count of bases not matched to a gene: 14. Germline CDR1 reads KGHSH; CDR2 reads LQKENI. This CDR3 has 20 residues. CDR3: CASSPSTRLAGVRDQETQYF. The CDR3 region has the DNA TGTGCCAGCTCACCCTCAACCCGACTAGCGGGAGTGAGGGACCAAGAGACCCAGTACTTC.

The chain has TRBV5-1 and TRBJ1-2, with 7 bases aligning to TRBD1. Germline CDR1 SGHRS, CDR2 YFSETQ. The CDR3 totals 13 residues. V lost 5 bases, J lost 5 bases, and 6 bases stayed unmatched. Here the CDR3 DNA reads TGCGCCAGCAGTTTAGACAGGGATTATGGCTACACCTTC. Translating gives CASSLDRDYGYTF.

V is TRBV30 and J is TRBJ2-6, with TRBD1 as a possible D gene (6 bases). Trimming cost V 5 bases and J 1 base, with 12 bases left between them. This CDR3 has 15 residues. Germline values: CDR1 GTSNPN, CDR2 SVGIG (reference sequence). In DNA form, the CDR3 reads TGTGCCTGGGCTCAGGACAGATCTGGGGCCAACGTCCTGACTTTC. Protein: CAWAQDRSGANVLTF.

This chain connects TRBV19 to TRBJ2-2; TRBD1 aligns across 8 bases. The CDR3 runs 16 residues. Germline CDR1 LNHDA, CDR2 SQIVND (reference sequence). V shed 8 bases and J 7 bases; nucleotides not matched to a gene: 15. This chain's CDR3 is CASEDRASRVFGELFF. CDR3 in DNA: TGTGCCAGTGAGGACAGGGCCTCTAGGGTCTTCGGGGAGCTGTTTTTT.

This clone has a handful of counts. The chain recombines TRBV19 with TRBJ1-3; the match to TRBD1 covers 9 bases. CDR3 size: 13 residues. Germline values: CDR1 LNHDA, CDR2 SQIVND (reference sequence). Germline trimming cut 9 bases from V and 3 bases from J; bases unmatched to any gene: 3. For the CDR3, the DNA is TGTGCCAGCCTGGGACAGGGTGGAAACACCATATATTTT. Its protein is CASLGQGGNTIYF.

This chain links TRBV14 with TRBJ2-1, with D tentatively TRBD2 (6 bases). Germline values: CDR1 SGHDN, CDR2 FVKESK. The CDR3 totals 14 residues. The germline V and J ends were trimmed by 1 base and 10 bases, with 14 bases remaining between them. CDR3 nucleotides: TGTGCCAGCAGCCAAGTATATGGGGCGGGGGAGCAGTTCTTC. As protein: CASSQVYGAGEQFF.

This clone was recorded only once. The chain has TRBV28 and TRBJ2-1; D remains ambiguous. Germline lookup yields CDR1 MDHEN and CDR2 SYDVKM. This CDR3 has 13 residues. Trimming left V 4 bases short and J 7 bases short, with 11 bases between. The CDR3 region is CASSSSTKNEQFF. CDR3 bases: TGTGCCAGCAGTTCGAGCACGAAGAATGAGCAGTTCTTC.